What follows is one T cell receptor (beta chain) and its context. The antigen is undetermined. The sample comes from a study of CD8+ T cells in alopecia areata. Study-level points and caveats: Among the top 100, expanded CD8+ clones were significantly decreased by tofacitinib, as was scalp clonality. Normal scalp showed lower clonality than lesional scalp, especially alopecia totalis/universalis.

CDR1 SQVTM and CDR2 ANQGSEA come from the germline V gene. V was shortened by 6 bases and J by 3 bases, with 9 bases between the two germline ends. The CDR3 covers 11 residues. After isolation, RNA underwent reverse transcription to generate cDNA as the sequencing template. Repertoires were generated with immunoSEQ multiplex PCR, while TCRdb's copy carries only in-frame clones and drops some. The table has approximately 42,000 clones, about 71% seen once. As to treatment: oral pan-JAK inhibitor, 5-10 mg twice daily. CD4+ and CD8+ T cells were sorted from PBMCs stained for CD3, CD4 and CD8. The sequencing used CD8+ T cells sorted from blood, collected at week 4, from a patient treated with tofacitinib. The gene calls are TRBV29-1 and TRBJ2-7; D ambiguous. The TCR sequence derives from a human donor with alopecia areata. In DNA form, the CDR3 reads TGCAGCGTCGAGTGGAGCTACGAGCAGTACTTC. Protein: CSVEWSYEQYF.